Presented here are 29 T cell receptor beta chains from one specimen sequenced in a study of T cell responses to AZD1222 COVID-19 vaccine. Some clones are missing from TCRdb's copy, which holds only in-frame ones; the method was immunoSEQ multiplex PCR. The table includes about 130,000 clones, 90% detected once. Here the sequenced sample was peripheral blood, taken on day 0 of AZD1222 vaccination. These receptors were taken from an adult in good health.

The CDR3 loop reads CASSTVNYGYTF. DNA for the CDR3: TGTGCCAGCAGTACGGTTAACTATGGCTACACCTTC. The chain has TRBV25-1 and TRBJ1-2; D is ambiguous. V lost 5 bases, J lost 1 base, and 5 bases lay in between. The CDR3 consists of 12 residues. CDR1 and CDR2 (germline): MGHDK, SYGVNS.

V gene TRBV6-5 combines with J gene TRBJ1-1, with 7 bases matching TRBD1. Germline CDR1 MNHEY, CDR2 SVGAGI. This CDR3 is 15 amino acids long. After removal of 4 bases from V and 3 bases from J, the junction contained 8 bases not matched to a gene. The CDR3 sequence is CASSWDRFGDTEAFF. The CDR3, as DNA: TGTGCCAGCAGTTGGGACAGATTCGGGGACACTGAAGCTTTCTTT.

Turning to this clone: The same CDR3 can be traced to other DNA sequences in this sample. This sequence joins TRBV7-2 and TRBJ2-5; D uncertain. Trimming cost V 5 bases and J 1 base, with 8 bases left between them. Germline lookup yields CDR1 SGHTA and CDR2 FQGNSA. The CDR3 totals 13 residues. CDR3 protein: CASSLGFQETQYF. The CDR3 coding sequence is TGTGCCAGCAGCCTGGGGTTCCAAGAGACCCAGTACTTC.

J is TRBJ1-5 and V is TRBV24-1; D remains unclear. The V gene's germline CDR1 is KGHDR and CDR2 SFDVKD. This CDR3 has 13 residues. The V gene lost 5 bases and the J gene lost 3 bases, with 7 bases spanning the gap. CDR3 DNA sequence: TGTGCCACCAGTGGGCCGAACAATCAGCCCCAGCATTTT. Residues: CATSGPNNQPQHF.

V and J are TRBV5-6 and TRBJ2-7, with 7 bases that match TRBD1. The CDR3 covers 13 residues. Trimming at V came to 4 bases and at J to 2 bases, leaving 3 bases not matched to a gene. Germline lookup yields CDR1 SGHDT and CDR2 YYEEEE. This CDR3 is CASSRDSTYEQYF. CDR3 coding DNA: TGTGCCAGCAGCCGGGACAGCACCTACGAGCAGTACTTC.

The J gene is TRBJ2-3, the V gene TRBV7-8; 7 nucleotides agree with TRBD2. Germline V gene sequence: CDR1 SGHVS, CDR2 FQNEAQ. J was trimmed by 4 bases and V by 7 bases; bases with no gene match: 11. The CDR3 consists of 15 residues. The CDR3 region is CASNPLQAGADTQYF. CDR3 coding DNA: TGTGCCAGCAACCCCCTACAGGCGGGGGCAGATACGCAGTATTTT.

This CDR3 reads CSGGTSWEQYF. CDR3 sequence (DNA): TGCAGCGGTGGGACCTCGTGGGAGCAGTACTTC. V is TRBV29-1 and J is TRBJ2-7, with D tentatively TRBD1 or TRBD2 (5 bases each). This CDR3 spans 11 amino acids. Germline V gives CDR1 SQVTM, CDR2 ANQGSEA. V was clipped by 7 bases and J by 7 bases, with 14 bases between them.

A single count supports this clone. The V gene is TRBV5-8, the J gene TRBJ1-2; D unresolved. V lost 0 bases and J lost 5, with 5 bases in between. Germline-derived CDR1 and CDR2 are SGHTS and YDEGEE. The CDR3 length is 12 residues. The CDR3 here is CASSLAVYGYTF. The CDR3 nucleotides are TGTGCCAGCAGCTTGGCAGTTTATGGCTACACCTTC.

This clone was detected a few times. This chain connects TRBV7-2 to TRBJ2-5; 9 nucleotides match TRBD1. Germline lookup yields CDR1 SGHTA and CDR2 FQGNSA. The CDR3 contains 15 residues. V was clipped by 2 bases and J by 5 bases; unmatched bases: 6. In DNA, the CDR3 is TGTGCCAGCAGCTTACTCGGGACAGGGATGGAGACCCAGTACTTC. It encodes CASSLLGTGMETQYF.

J is TRBJ2-3 and V is TRBV7-8, with 11 bases fitting TRBD2. CDR1 and CDR2 from the germline V gene are SGHVS and FQNEAQ. V gave up 1 base and J gave up 4 bases; unmatched junction bases: 1. The CDR3 consists of 15 residues. CDR3: CASSLGLAGPDTQYF. DNA of the CDR3: TGTGCCAGCAGCTTAGGACTAGCGGGGCCAGATACGCAGTATTTT.

This CDR3 is CASSTYTGTSGGQRYNEQFF. In DNA form, the CDR3 reads TGTGCCAGCAGCACATATACCGGGACTAGCGGGGGGCAACGCTACAATGAGCAGTTCTTC. V usage is TRBV7-3 and J usage is TRBJ2-1, with 15 bases aligning to TRBD2. Germline CDR1 and CDR2: SGHTA and FQGTGA. Trimming at V came to 5 bases and at J to 3 bases, leaving 14 bases not matched to a gene. The CDR3 runs to 20 residues.

This clone was counted at least ten times. The genes are TRBV28 and TRBJ1-1; 7 nucleotides match TRBD1. The length of the CDR3 is 13 residues. With 3 bases clipped from V and 10 bases from J, the junction kept 8 bases outside the gene matches. Germline V gene data show CDR1 as MDHEN and CDR2 as SYDVKM. CDR3 DNA sequence: TGTGCCAGCAGTTTCGGGGACAGTGGTCGAGCTTTCTTT. Translating it yields CASSFGDSGRAFF.

The rearrangement joins TRBV15 to TRBJ2-7; D is undetermined. This CDR3 has 15 residues. The germline V gene encodes CDR1 LNHNV and CDR2 YYDKDF (reference sequence). Trimming removed 1 base from V and 3 bases from J, with 13 bases in between. CDR3 sequence reads: CATSRGSEGIYEQYF. In nucleotides, the CDR3 is TGTGCCACCAGCAGAGGCTCAGAAGGGATCTACGAGCAGTACTTC.

The CDR3 DNA reads as TGCGCCAGCAGCACCACCGGGACGGTGAACACTGAAGCTTTCTTT. Translated: CASSTTGTVNTEAFF. J is TRBJ1-1 and V is TRBV5-1, with D maybe TRBD1 (5 bases). Trimming removed 4 bases at V and 0 bases at J, with 13 bases between. The CDR3 sequence is 15 residues long. Germline V lookup: CDR1 SGHRS, CDR2 YFSETQ.

This rearrangement joins TRBV28 to TRBJ1-5; D may be TRBD1 (5 bases). This CDR3 region has 14 residues. Trimming removed 3 bases at V and 7 bases at J, with 13 bases between. Germline CDR1 MDHEN, CDR2 SYDVKM. CDR3 protein: CASSLSQGGQPQHF. The CDR3 DNA is TGTGCCAGCAGTTTGAGCCAGGGAGGACAGCCCCAGCATTTT.

The CDR3 loop reads CASTEGGSGNYGYTF. CDR3 in DNA: TGTGCCAGCACAGAGGGGGGGAGCGGTAACTATGGCTACACCTTC. This rearrangement joins TRBV6-5 to TRBJ1-2, with D possibly being TRBD1 (6 bases). CDR3 size: 15 residues. Per germline, CDR1 MNHEY and CDR2 SVGAGI. Trimming took 7 bases from V and 1 from J, leaving 16 bases between them.

The chain employs TRBV4-3 and TRBJ1-4; the match to TRBD1 covers 8 bases. V was clipped by 4 bases and J by 5 bases; unmatched bases: 6. The CDR3 is 15 amino acids. Germline CDR1 is LGHNA and CDR2 is YSLEER. DNA of the CDR3: TGCGCCAGCAGCCTTACCGGGACAGGAAATGAAAAACTGTTTTTT. Translation: CASSLTGTGNEKLFF.

This chain connects TRBV28 to TRBJ1-1; no clear D gene. V was cut by 5 bases and J by 0 bases, with 10 bases left in between. This CDR3 spans 14 amino acids. From germline, CDR1 is MDHEN and CDR2 SYDVKM. The CDR3 loop reads CASSNSAMNTEAFF. DNA of the CDR3: TGTGCCAGCAGTAACAGCGCCATGAACACTGAAGCTTTCTTT.

The V call is TRBV15, the J call TRBJ2-3; 13 positions match TRBD2. The CDR3 is 19 residues long. With V trimmed by 2 bases and J by 7 bases, 15 bases remained unmatched. Germline values: CDR1 LNHNV, CDR2 YYDKDF (reference sequence). CDR3 sequence: CATSRLLAGGPHHPYTQYF. In DNA form, the CDR3 reads TGTGCCACCAGCAGATTACTAGCGGGGGGGCCGCACCACCCTTATACGCAGTATTTT.

The chain joins TRBV24-1 to TRBJ1-1; D may be TRBD1 (6 bases). V lost 6 bases and J 8 bases, leaving 15 bases between the germline ends. There are 13 residues in the CDR3. Germline CDR1 is KGHDR and CDR2 is SFDVKD. This CDR3 is CATSRGGLTEAFF. In DNA, the CDR3 is TGTGCCACCAGTCGGGGGGGGCTGACCGAAGCTTTCTTT.

The gene calls are TRBV11-2 and TRBJ1-5, with D maybe TRBD1 (6 bases). The CDR3 loop spans 14 amino acids. Germline CDR1 and CDR2: SGHAT and FQNNGV. V was pared by 3 bases and J by 4 bases, with 10 bases between. The CDR3 loop is CASSLVDRNQPQHF. DNA for the CDR3: TGTGCCAGCAGCTTGGTGGACAGAAATCAGCCCCAGCATTTT.

This clone was detected once. The chain couples TRBV11-2 to TRBJ1-5; no clear D. V was trimmed by 2 bases and J by 1 base, leaving 9 bases between them. The CDR3 length is 15 residues. CDR1 and CDR2 from the germline V gene are SGHAT and FQNNGV. DNA of the CDR3: TGTGCCAGCAGCTTATCGCCCGTGAGCAATCAGCCCCAGCATTTT. Protein sequence: CASSLSPVSNQPQHF.

This clone came up once. The chain employs TRBV7-2 and TRBJ2-2, with TRBD2 identical over 15 bases. V trimming: 0 bases; J trimming: 4 bases; junction bases outside the gene matches: 3. The germline V gene encodes CDR1 SGHTA and CDR2 FQGNSA. The length of the CDR3 is 18 residues. The CDR3 nucleotides read TGTGCCAGCAGCTTAGCGGGACTAGCGGGGGGATTCACCGGGGAGCTGTTTTTT. It specifies CASSLAGLAGGFTGELFF.

The chain is built from TRBV6-2 or TRBV6-3 and TRBJ1-6; D is uncertain. Trimming stripped 4 bases from V and 9 bases from J, with 10 bases between. The CDR3 is 13 amino acids. The germline V gene has CDR1 MNHEY and CDR2 SVGEGT. DNA for the CDR3: TGTGCCAGCAGTTCCGGGGAAGGTTCACCCCTCCACTTT. This gives the protein CASSSGEGSPLHF.

The rearrangement joins TRBV28 to TRBJ2-3, with 7 bases identical to TRBD2. With 1 base clipped from V and 6 bases from J, the junction kept 4 bases outside the gene matches. Germline CDR1 reads MDHEN; CDR2 reads SYDVKM. The CDR3 has 14 amino acids. In DNA, the CDR3 is TGTGCCAGCAGTTTATCGGGGGGAGTGGATACGCAGTATTTT. As protein: CASSLSGGVDTQYF.

The rearrangement links TRBV6-5 to TRBJ1-3, with a possible D match to TRBD1 (6 bases). This CDR3 is built from 15 residues. Germline values: CDR1 MNHEY, CDR2 SVGAGI. Trimming cost V 6 bases and J 0 bases, with 12 bases left between them. CDR3 nucleotide sequence: TGTGCCAGCAGACCTGACAGGACCTCTGGAAACACCATATATTTT. It encodes CASRPDRTSGNTIYF.

The chain employs TRBV6-5 and TRBJ1-5; D is ambiguous. V lost 0 bases and J 9 bases, leaving 9 bases between the germline ends. Germline V gene sequence: CDR1 MNHEY, CDR2 SVGAGI. The CDR3 has 13 residues. For the CDR3, the DNA is TGTGCCAGCAGTTACTCTCGGGTAGGGCCCCAGCATTTT. Amino acids: CASSYSRVGPQHF.

The chain couples TRBV9 to TRBJ1-6; 7 bases are shared with TRBD1. The CDR3 contains 15 residues. CDR1 is SGDLS and CDR2 is YYNGEE in the germline V gene. Trimming at V came to 3 bases and at J to 2 bases, leaving 2 bases not matched to a gene. The CDR3 loop reads CASSAGTAYNSPLHF. CDR3 in DNA: TGTGCCAGCAGCGCAGGGACAGCCTATAATTCACCCCTCCACTTT.

The chain joins TRBV9 to TRBJ1-2, with TRBD1 matching over 8 bases. Germline V gene data show CDR1 as SGDLS and CDR2 as YYNGEE. This CDR3 comprises 14 residues. V dropped 3 bases and J dropped 6; count of bases not matched to a gene: 7. The CDR3 is CASSAGQGSDGYTF. The CDR3 bases are TGTGCCAGCAGCGCCGGACAGGGAAGTGATGGCTACACCTTC.